This T cell receptor beta chain appears in the sequencing data of a study of tumor and adjacent non-tumor tissue in lung cancer. About the research overall: Samples averaged around 3.9 million productive TCRbeta reads each.

This CDR3 region has 12 residues. Germline V gene lookup returns CDR1 MNHNS and CDR2 SASEGT. Trimming took off 2 bases at V and 15 bases at J, with 15 bases between the two ends. RNA was extracted from bulk tissue without any cell sorting. Distant lung tissue was collected more than 3 cm away from the tumor edge. Newly diagnosed lung cancer patients had thoracic surgery in China, August–late 2014, without prior chemotherapy. TCRbeta libraries were built with three rounds of nested PCR, modified from ARM-PCR. One entry per CDR3 protein, called by TCRdb with MiXCR from the multiplex PCR reads. Here the sample spans about 90,000 distinct CDR3 sequences, more than 75% being singletons. Points on this clonotype: Its specificity is not known.

Study observations and caveats: Significantly higher TCR diversity was found in tumor than normal lung. In normal lung, the top 100 clones were significantly more dominant than in tumor.

This TCR came from a woman in her fifties or sixties with non-small cell lung cancer. The chain joins TRBV6-1 to TRBJ2-3, with D perhaps matching TRBD1 or TRBD2 (5 bases each). Sequencing was carried out using distant non-tumor lung tissue. For the CDR3, the DNA is TGTGCCAGCAGTGAAATGGGGGATATGCAATATTTT. It codes for CASSEMGDMQYF.